This TCR beta chain was recorded in a study of long-term antiretroviral therapy in people with HIV. Findings and limits, study-wide: Patients on ART gained diversity, which nonetheless stayed below transplant donor controls. Blood sampling spanned 2004 to 2017, possibly under older ART regimens. Clonal populations expanded prior to ART predominated within the repertoire at all time points.

V lost 4 bases to trimming and J lost 6 bases; unmatched junction nucleotides: 12. The CDR3 is 16 amino acids. The germline gives CDR1 SGHRS, CDR2 YFSETQ. As for this clone: Antigen specificity is unknown.

The immunoSEQ assay was v3.0, run at survey level. It was roughly 40,000-55,000 T-cell genomes per sample that sequencing targeted. Clones were read by immunoSEQ multiplex PCR, and TCRdb kept only the in-frame ones, dropping some. The sample carries 20,000 to 30,000 clones, more than 65% recorded once. The sequence came from a woman in her 30s with HIV. Sequenced material: unsorted PBMCs, taken 1.1 years before starting antiretroviral therapy. The chain employs TRBV5-1 and TRBJ1-2; TRBD1 matches at 10 bases. The CDR3, as DNA: TGCGCCAGCAGCGCAAGTCCCGGGACAGGGGATCATGGCTACACCTTC. Translation: CASSASPGTGDHGYTF.